The 30 T cell receptor beta chains below were found in one sample sequenced in a study of blood T cell repertoires in COVID-19. Produced via immunoSEQ multiplex PCR; TCRdb's table is partial and in-frame only. Altogether 130,000 to 150,000 clones are present, roughly 79% being singletons, with the ten largest covering 7.5% to 9.5%. The sample taken for sequencing was peripheral blood. The source of these receptors is a human donor with acute or convalescent COVID-19. The donor label of this sample is uncertain.

This chain links TRBV27 with TRBJ1-1; D possibly corresponds to TRBD1 (6 bases). CDR3 length equals 16 residues. The germline CDR1 and CDR2 sequences are MNHEY and SMNVEV (reference sequence). The ends were cut back, 6 bases at V and 3 bases at J, with 20 bases in the middle. CDR3 sequence (DNA): TGTGCCAGCAGCCATGGGGGCATCGGCAGCTACACTGAAGCTTTCTTT. Its protein product is CASSHGGIGSYTEAFF.

This chain joins TRBV2 and TRBJ2-1, with 7 nucleotides matching TRBD1. Germline CDR1 is SNHLY and CDR2 is FYNNEI. There are 15 residues in the CDR3. Unmatched junction bases numbered 8, after V lost 5 bases and J lost 4 bases. This CDR3 reads CASSYTGVQYNEQFF. The CDR3 DNA reads as TGTGCCAGCAGTTATACAGGGGTTCAGTACAATGAGCAGTTCTTC.

This chain uses TRBV5-4 with TRBJ1-2, with D possibly being TRBD1 (5 bases). The CDR3 totals 14 residues. Trimming pared 4 bases from V and 4 bases from J, leaving 14 bases between. Germline CDR1 and CDR2: SGHNT and YYREEE (reference sequence). CDR3 protein: CASSAGTDSYGYTF. In DNA form, the CDR3 reads TGTGCCAGCAGCGCCGGCACAGACAGCTATGGCTACACCTTC.

This clone has just a few counts. The sample carries other DNA sequences with the same CDR3. The V and J genes are TRBV15 and TRBJ1-2; D uncertain. V lost 0 bases and J lost 3, with 8 bases in between. The CDR3 has 14 amino acids. Germline CDR1 LNHNV, CDR2 YYDKDF (reference sequence). The CDR3 sequence: CATSRDKGDYGYTF. The DNA for the CDR3 is TGTGCCACCAGCAGAGATAAGGGAGACTATGGCTACACCTTC.

This rearrangement joins TRBV5-4 to TRBJ1-6; 7 nucleotides agree with TRBD1. This CDR3 has 13 amino acids. The V gene end was trimmed by 2 bases and the J gene end by 12 bases; junction bases not matched to a gene: 5. In germline, CDR1 is SGHNT, CDR2 YYREEE (reference sequence). The CDR3 nucleotides read TGTGCCAGCAGCTTAAATACAGGGGTACCCCTCCACTTT. Translation: CASSLNTGVPLHF.

The rearrangement uses TRBV3-1 (or the pseudogene TRBV3-2) and TRBJ1-1; D might be TRBD1 (5 bases). The germline gives CDR1 LGHDT, CDR2 YNNKEL (reference sequence). The CDR3 has 14 amino acids. With 1 base removed from V and 5 bases from J, the gap between germline ends came to 11 bases. The CDR3 region is CASSQGGRVTEAFF. CDR3 coding DNA: TGTGCCAGCAGCCAAGGGGGCCGGGTTACTGAAGCTTTCTTT.

V gene TRBV5-1 combines with J gene TRBJ1-1, with D unresolved. CDR1 SGHRS and CDR2 YFSETQ come from the germline V gene. The CDR3 extends over 13 amino acids. Between the trimmed V and J ends, which lost 0 bases and 1 base, there was a span of 4 bases. The DNA for the CDR3 is TGCGCCAGCAGCTTGGGAGAGAACACTGAAGCTTTCTTT. Translating it yields CASSLGENTEAFF.

This rearrangement joins TRBV5-6 to TRBJ1-5, with D unresolved. V was shortened by 0 bases and J by 8 bases, with 12 bases between the two germline ends. CDR1 is SGHDT, CDR2 YYEEEE, per germline. This CDR3 has 14 amino acids. CDR3 loop: CASSLALGAEPQHF. CDR3 sequence (DNA): TGTGCCAGCAGCTTGGCCCTGGGAGCGGAGCCCCAGCATTTT. Full variable domain (remainder filled in from reference TRBV5-6 and TRBJ1-5): DAGVTQSPTHLIKTRGQQVTLRCSPKSGHDTVSWYQQALGQGPQFIFQYYEEEERQRGNFPDRFSGHQFPNYSSELNVNALLLGDSALYLCASSLALGAEPQHFGDGTRLSIL.

The chain employs TRBV6-5 and TRBJ2-3, with D possibly TRBD1 on 6 matching bases. The CDR3 is 13 residues long. Looked up from germline, CDR1 is MNHEY and CDR2 is SVGAGI. Deletions cut 4 bases from V and 6 bases from J, with 11 bases between. In nucleotides, the CDR3 is TGTGCCAGCAGTTCACAGGGTCGGGATACGCAGTATTTT. Translating it yields CASSSQGRDTQYF.

The chain recombines TRBV6-2 or TRBV6-3 with TRBJ2-5, with 13 bases matching TRBD2. J was trimmed by 7 bases and V by 0 bases; bases with no gene match: 5. Germline CDR1 reads MNHEY; CDR2 reads SVGEGT. The CDR3 spans 16 residues. CDR3 loop: CASSYSTSGGPGTQYF. CDR3 bases: TGTGCCAGCAGTTACTCGACTAGCGGGGGGCCTGGGACCCAGTACTTC.

This clone was seen once. This chain uses TRBV4-1 with TRBJ2-3; 7 bases map to TRBD1. Germline V CDR1 and CDR2: MGHRA, YSYEKL. The J segment lost 2 bases and the V segment lost 8 bases, leaving 7 bases of the junction unmatched. This CDR3 is built from 14 residues. Here the CDR3 DNA reads TGCGCCAGCGGTGACAGGGCCTCCACAGATACGCAGTATTTT. Translating it yields CASGDRASTDTQYF.

V is TRBV14 and J is TRBJ2-1, with 10 bases matching TRBD2. V lost 4 bases, J lost 4 bases, and 7 bases stayed unmatched. Per germline, CDR1 SGHDN and CDR2 FVKESK. The CDR3 is 16 amino acids. The CDR3: CASSRASGGLYNEQFF. CDR3 in DNA: TGTGCCAGCAGCCGGGCTAGCGGGGGCCTATACAATGAGCAGTTCTTC.

The chain combines TRBV29-1 with TRBJ2-7; 9 nucleotides align to TRBD1. This CDR3 has 12 residues. V gave up 8 bases and J gave up 4 bases; unmatched junction bases: 6. Looked up from germline, CDR1 is SQVTM and CDR2 is ANQGSEA. The CDR3 nucleotides are TGCAGCATATGGACAGGGGTTTACGAGCAGTACTTC. Protein: CSIWTGVYEQYF.

The gene calls are TRBV23-1 and TRBJ2-7, with 8 bases matching TRBD1. TRBV23-1 is an ORF, and what it does is uncertain. V gave up 7 bases and J gave up 2 bases; unmatched junction bases: 10. This CDR3 comprises 15 residues. The CDR3 reads CASIPLEQGAYEQYF. The CDR3, as DNA: TGCGCCAGCATTCCCCTAGAACAGGGGGCCTACGAGCAGTACTTC.

Only one count was recorded for this clone. The chain links TRBV5-1 to TRBJ1-3; 7 bases map to TRBD1. In germline, CDR1 is SGHRS, CDR2 YFSETQ. V lost 4 bases and J lost 0; bases outside the gene matches: 7. The CDR3 has 16 residues. This chain's CDR3 is CASSRRTGSSGNTIYF. The CDR3 DNA is TGCGCCAGCAGCCGCCGGACAGGCAGCTCTGGAAACACCATATATTTT.

In this sample, this clone turned up once. This chain uses TRBV18 with TRBJ1-5; tentatively, D is TRBD1 (6 bases). CDR3 length: 14 residues. Germline V lookup: CDR1 KGHSH, CDR2 LQKENI. V was pared by 3 bases and J by 9 bases, with 15 bases between. The CDR3 DNA follows: TGTGCCAGCTCACCCGGGACAAGTGGTCGGCCCCAGCATTTT. This translates into CASSPGTSGRPQHF.

This clone was observed once. The V and J genes are TRBV5-6 and TRBJ1-1; tentatively, D is TRBD1 (6 bases). The CDR3 extends over 13 amino acids. The V gene lost 4 bases and the J gene lost 5 bases, with 12 bases spanning the gap. Per the germline V gene, CDR1 is SGHDT and CDR2 is YYEEEE. The CDR3 is CASSHLRGTEAFF. The CDR3 bases are TGTGCCAGCAGCCACTTGAGGGGGACTGAAGCTTTCTTT.

The chain employs TRBV7-9 and TRBJ1-2, with a possible D match to TRBD1 (5 bases). With 1 base removed from V and 6 bases from J, the gap between germline ends came to 9 bases. CDR3 size: 13 residues. Per the germline V gene, CDR1 is SEHNR and CDR2 is FQNEAQ (reference sequence). CDR3 bases: TGTGCCAGCAGCTTAGGACAGAATAATGGCTACACCTTC. Its translation is CASSLGQNNGYTF.

The chain combines TRBV5-1 with TRBJ1-6; 9 positions agree with TRBD1. Germline CDR1 reads SGHRS; CDR2 reads YFSETQ. This CDR3 comprises 14 residues. The V and J ends lost 3 bases and 10 bases, in that order; junction bases with no gene match: 5. The CDR3 DNA follows: TGCGCCAGCAGCTCGGGACAGGGCGGATCACCCCTCCACTTT. It codes for CASSSGQGGSPLHF.

The chain links TRBV30 to TRBJ2-7; 11 bases align to TRBD2. This CDR3 comprises 15 residues. V dropped 2 bases and J dropped 3; count of bases not matched to a gene: 6. Looked up from germline, CDR1 is GTSNPN and CDR2 is SVGIG (reference sequence). Written as DNA, the CDR3 is TGTGCCTGGAGTCCCCTAGCGGGGGGAGGCTACGAGCAGTACGTC. Its protein is CAWSPLAGGGYEQYV.

This clone was recorded once. The V call is TRBV18, the J call TRBJ1-1; no clear D gene. The V and J ends lost 8 bases and 0 bases respectively, with 10 bases between them. This CDR3 is built from 13 residues. From germline, CDR1 is KGHSH and CDR2 LQKENI. CDR3 loop: CASRYAMNTEAFF. The CDR3 nucleotides are TGTGCCAGCCGGTACGCAATGAACACTGAAGCTTTCTTT.

The chain carries TRBV18 and TRBJ1-2, with 10 bases lining up with TRBD1. CDR1 is KGHSH, CDR2 LQKENI, per germline. The CDR3 is 15 residues long. V shed 3 bases and J 7 bases; nucleotides not matched to a gene: 8. The CDR3: CASSPSTGGEGGYTF. Here the CDR3 DNA reads TGTGCCAGCTCACCCTCGACAGGGGGCGAAGGTGGCTACACCTTC.

The chain employs TRBV6-1 and TRBJ1-2; tentative D call: TRBD1 (5 bases). The CDR3 is 12 residues long. Germline CDR1 and CDR2: MNHNS and SASEGT. Trimming removed 3 bases at V and 8 bases at J, with 10 bases between. The CDR3 region has the DNA TGTGCCAGCAGTGATCCCGGGGGAGGCTACACCTTC. Translated: CASSDPGGGYTF.

The sample holds a few counts of this clone. The CDR3 loop is CASSQDRRGGSIEQYF. DNA for the CDR3: TGTGCCAGCAGCCAAGATAGGCGCGGGGGGTCTATCGAGCAGTACTTC. This sequence joins TRBV4-2 and TRBJ2-7, with 8 positions matching TRBD2. The J segment lost 6 bases and the V segment lost 0 bases, leaving 10 bases of the junction unmatched. Germline-derived CDR1 and CDR2 are LGHNA and YNFKEQ. CDR3 size: 16 residues.

V is TRBV12-5 and J is TRBJ2-5; 7 bases map to TRBD2. CDR3 length: 17 amino acids. V lost 0 bases, J lost 3 bases, and 10 bases stayed unmatched. Germline CDR1 reads LGHNT; CDR2 reads FRNRAP. CDR3 in DNA: TGTGCTAGTGGTTTGGTATTCGGCCCGGGGAGGGAAGAGACCCAGTACTTC. This sequence encodes CASGLVFGPGREETQYF. The complete variable domain, with remaining parts taken from reference TRBV12-5 and TRBJ2-5, reads DARVTQTPRHKVTEMGQEVTMRCQPILGHNTVFWYRQTMMQGLELLAYFRNRAPLDDSGMPKDRFSAEMPDATLATLKIQPSEPRDSAVYFCASGLVFGPGREETQYFGPGTRLLVL.

This chain links TRBV27 with TRBJ1-1; D is perhaps TRBD1 (5 bases). The V end lost 4 bases, the J end lost 6 bases, and 12 bases lay between the germline ends. This CDR3 region has 13 residues. Germline V gene sequence: CDR1 MNHEY, CDR2 SMNVEV (reference sequence). The CDR3 spells CASSSGHSPEAFF. Here the CDR3 DNA reads TGTGCCAGCAGTTCAGGACATTCTCCTGAAGCTTTCTTT.

This clone was counted between two and nine times. The chain is built from TRBV2 and TRBJ2-3, with TRBD2 identical over 8 bases. Losses at the gene ends were 0 bases for V and 2 bases for J; bases not matched to a gene: 4. Per the germline V gene, CDR1 is SNHLY and CDR2 is FYNNEI. The CDR3 spans 16 residues. CDR3 residues: CASSEASGANTDTQYF. CDR3 bases: TGTGCCAGCAGTGAAGCTAGCGGGGCCAACACAGATACGCAGTATTTT.

V and J are TRBV28 and TRBJ1-6; 9 positions match TRBD1. Germline lookup yields CDR1 MDHEN and CDR2 SYDVKM. The V gene end was trimmed by 5 bases and the J gene end by 11 bases; junction bases not matched to a gene: 10. This CDR3 is 15 amino acids long. DNA for the CDR3: TGTGCCAGCAGTGGACCCGGGACAGGGTGGCCACCCCTCCACTTT. It specifies CASSGPGTGWPPLHF.

The chain joins TRBV29-1 to TRBJ1-2; D unclear. This CDR3 spans 13 amino acids. The germline CDR1 and CDR2 sequences are SQVTM and ANQGSEA. V gave up 3 bases and J gave up 5 bases, with 13 bases separating them. CDR3 nucleotide sequence: TGCAGCGTTGACCAGAACCTCGGGTATGGCTACACCTTC. This encodes CSVDQNLGYGYTF.

The rearrangement links TRBV4-1 to TRBJ2-5, with D perhaps matching TRBD2 (6 bases). The CDR3 is 14 residues long. Germline values: CDR1 MGHRA, CDR2 YSYEKL. V lost 1 base and J 1 base, leaving 7 bases between the germline ends. The CDR3 reads CASSQGRGQETQYF. As DNA, the CDR3 is TGCGCCAGCAGCCAAGGGAGGGGCCAAGAGACCCAGTACTTC.